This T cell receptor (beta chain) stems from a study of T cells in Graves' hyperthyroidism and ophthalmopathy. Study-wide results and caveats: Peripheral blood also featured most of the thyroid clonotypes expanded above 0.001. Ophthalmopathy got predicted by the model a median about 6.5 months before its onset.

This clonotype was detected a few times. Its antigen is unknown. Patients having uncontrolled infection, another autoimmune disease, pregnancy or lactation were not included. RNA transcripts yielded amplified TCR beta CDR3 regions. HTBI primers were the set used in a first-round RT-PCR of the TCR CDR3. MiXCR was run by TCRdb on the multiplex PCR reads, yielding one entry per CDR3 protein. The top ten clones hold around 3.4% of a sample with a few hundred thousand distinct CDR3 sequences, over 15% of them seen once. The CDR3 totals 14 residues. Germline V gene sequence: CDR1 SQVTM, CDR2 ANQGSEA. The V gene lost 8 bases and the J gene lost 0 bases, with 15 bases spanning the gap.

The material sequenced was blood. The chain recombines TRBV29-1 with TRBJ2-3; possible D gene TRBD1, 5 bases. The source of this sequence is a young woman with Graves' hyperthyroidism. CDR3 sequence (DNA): TGCAGCTTACGACAGCACGCTAGCACAGATACGCAGTATTTT. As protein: CSLRQHASTDTQYF.